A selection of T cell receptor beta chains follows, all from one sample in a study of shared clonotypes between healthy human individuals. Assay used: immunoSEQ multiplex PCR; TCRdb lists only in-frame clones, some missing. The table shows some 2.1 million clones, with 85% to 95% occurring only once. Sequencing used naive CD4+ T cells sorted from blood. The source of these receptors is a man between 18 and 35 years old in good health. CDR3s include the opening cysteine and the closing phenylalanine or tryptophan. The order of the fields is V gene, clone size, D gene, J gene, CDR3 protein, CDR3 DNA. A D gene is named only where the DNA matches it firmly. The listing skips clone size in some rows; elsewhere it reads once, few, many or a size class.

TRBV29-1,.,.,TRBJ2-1,CSVLSDSLLEFF,TGCAGCGTCCTTAGCGACAGTTTATTGGAGTTCTTC
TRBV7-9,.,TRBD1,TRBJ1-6,CASSTTGTGKNSPLHF,TGTGCCAGCAGCACGACAGGGACGGGGAAAAATTCACCCCTCCACTTT
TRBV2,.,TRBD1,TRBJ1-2,CASSDGQGAVGYTF,TGTGCCAGCAGTGATGGACAGGGGGCTGTTGGCTACACCTTC
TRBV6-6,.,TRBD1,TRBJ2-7,CASSFLTGLHEQYF,TGTGCCAGCAGTTTCCTGACAGGGCTCCACGAGCAGTACTTC
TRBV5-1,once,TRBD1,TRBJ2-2,CASSFRQGAPGELFF,TGCGCCAGCAGCTTCCGACAGGGGGCGCCCGGGGAGCTGTTTTTT
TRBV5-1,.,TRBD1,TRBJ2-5,CASSLDRGVETQYF,TGCGCCAGCAGCCTGGACAGGGGAGTGGAGACCCAGTACTTC
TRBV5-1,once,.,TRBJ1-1,CASNTGFLNTEAFF,TGCGCCAGCAATACAGGGTTTTTGAACACTGAAGCTTTCTTT
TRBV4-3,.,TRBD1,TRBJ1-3,CASSQAPGQAGNTIYF,TGCGCCAGCAGCCAAGCCCCGGGACAGGCTGGAAACACCATATATTTT
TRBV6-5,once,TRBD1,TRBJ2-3,CASTRGRGADTQYF,TGTGCCAGCACCAGGGGGCGCGGCGCAGATACGCAGTATTTT
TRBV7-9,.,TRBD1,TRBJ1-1,CASSIAGGTEAFF,TGTGCCAGCAGCATCGCAGGGGGAACTGAAGCTTTCTTT
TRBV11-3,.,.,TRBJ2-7,CASSLDGDYEQYF,TGTGCCAGCAGCTTAGATGGCGACTACGAGCAGTACTTC
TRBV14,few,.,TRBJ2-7,CASSQASYEQYF,TGTGCCAGCAGCCAAGCGTCCTACGAGCAGTACTTC
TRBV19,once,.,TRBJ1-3,CASTLGGTIGNTIYF,TGTGCCAGTACCCTTGGAGGGACGATAGGAAACACCATATATTTT
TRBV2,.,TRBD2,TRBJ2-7,CASSVAGGGHEQYF,TGTGCCAGCAGTGTAGCGGGAGGCGGCCACGAGCAGTACTTC
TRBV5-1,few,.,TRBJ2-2,CASSLEGGELFF,TGCGCCAGCAGCTTGGAGGGCGGGGAGCTGTTTTTT
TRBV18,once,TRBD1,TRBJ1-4,CASSPQGAGSTNEKLFF,TGTGCCAGCTCACCACAGGGGGCTGGCTCAACTAATGAAAAACTGTTTTTT
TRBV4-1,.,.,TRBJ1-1,CASSQDRVNTEAFF,TGCGCCAGCAGCCAAGATAGGGTGAACACTGAAGCTTTCTTT
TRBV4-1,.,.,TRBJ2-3,CASSQGRAYGADTQYF,TGCGCCAGCAGCCAAGGCCGGGCCTACGGGGCAGATACGCAGTATTTT
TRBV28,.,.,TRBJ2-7,CASSLRTSEQYF,TGTGCCAGCAGTCTACGGACATCCGAGCAGTACTTC
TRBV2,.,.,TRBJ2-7,CASRTTGTYEQYF,TGTGCCAGCAGAACAACAGGGACCTACGAGCAGTACTTC
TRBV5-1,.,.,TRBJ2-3,CASSLGGGTDTQYF,TGCGCCAGCAGCTTGGGAGGGGGAACAGATACGCAGTATTTT
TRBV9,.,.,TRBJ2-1,CASSVDPISYNEQFF,TGTGCCAGCAGCGTAGATCCGATCTCCTACAATGAGCAGTTCTTC
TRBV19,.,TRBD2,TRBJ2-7,CASSVNSGRGSSYEQYF,TGTGCCAGTAGTGTAAATAGCGGGAGGGGAAGCTCCTACGAGCAGTACTTC
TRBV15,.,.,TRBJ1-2,CATSRVTALAF,TGTGCCACCAGCAGAGTTACCGCCCTCGCCTTC
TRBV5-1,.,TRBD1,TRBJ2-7,CASSLEGQGAHEQYF,TGCGCCAGCAGCTTGGAAGGACAGGGGGCCCACGAGCAGTACTTC
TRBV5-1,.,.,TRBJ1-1,CASSETGSTEAFF,TGCGCCAGCAGCGAAACAGGGTCCACTGAAGCTTTCTTT
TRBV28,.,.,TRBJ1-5,CASSLKVTNQPQHF,TGTGCCAGCAGTTTAAAGGTTACCAATCAGCCCCAGCATTTT
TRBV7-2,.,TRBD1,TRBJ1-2,CASSVPGQSNYGYTF,TGTGCCAGCAGCGTACCGGGACAGAGTAACTATGGCTACACCTTC
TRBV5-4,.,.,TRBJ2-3,CASSGTSADTQYF,TGTGCCAGCAGCGGGACATCAGCAGATACGCAGTATTTT
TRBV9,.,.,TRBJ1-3,CASNGPEGGQWDTIYF,TGTGCCAGCAACGGCCCCGAGGGGGGGCAATGGGACACCATATATTTT
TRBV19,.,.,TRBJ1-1,CASSHRKNTEAFF,TGTGCCAGTAGTCACAGGAAGAACACTGAAGCTTTCTTT
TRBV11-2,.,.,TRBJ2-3,CASSAERLGTDTQYF,TGTGCCAGCAGCGCCGAGCGTCTGGGGACAGATACGCAGTATTTT
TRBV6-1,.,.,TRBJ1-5,CASSEMDGRDGQPQHF,TGTGCCAGCAGTGAAATGGATGGACGGGACGGTCAGCCCCAGCATTTT
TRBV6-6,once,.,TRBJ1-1,CASNQGGDTEAFF,TGTGCCAGCAACCAAGGGGGGGACACTGAAGCTTTCTTT
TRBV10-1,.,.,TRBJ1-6,CASSDSHLNSPLHF,TGCGCCAGCAGTGATTCGCACTTAAATTCACCCCTCCACTTT
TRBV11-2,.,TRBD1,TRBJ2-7,CASSIRRQGPSYEQYF,TGTGCCAGCAGCATCCGGCGACAGGGCCCCTCCTACGAGCAGTACTTC
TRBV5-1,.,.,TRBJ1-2,CASWGFPLYGYTF,TGCGCCAGCTGGGGGTTTCCTCTCTATGGCTACACCTTC
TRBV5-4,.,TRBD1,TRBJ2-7,CASSLGQGRLTYEQYF,TGTGCCAGCAGCTTGGGACAGGGGAGACTAACCTACGAGCAGTACTTC
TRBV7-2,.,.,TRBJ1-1,CASSLSHGLNTEAFF,TGTGCCAGCAGCTTATCACACGGACTGAACACTGAAGCTTTCTTT
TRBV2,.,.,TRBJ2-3,CASREGGSTSTDTQYF,TGTGCCAGCAGAGAAGGGGGTTCGACTAGCACAGATACGCAGTATTTT
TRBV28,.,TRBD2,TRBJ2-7,CASTMGGGYEQYF,TGTGCCAGCACCATGGGGGGGGGCTACGAGCAGTACTTC
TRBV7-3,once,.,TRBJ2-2,CASSLKPPGGTGELFF,TGTGCCAGCAGCCTAAAACCCCCTGGGGGCACCGGGGAGCTGTTTTTT
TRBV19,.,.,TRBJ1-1,CASSTGQNMNTEAFF,TGTGCCAGTAGTACTGGACAGAACATGAACACTGAAGCTTTCTTT
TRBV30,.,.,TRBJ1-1,CAWSTTSIKGTEAFF,TGTGCCTGGAGTACCACCTCTATAAAAGGCACTGAAGCTTTCTTT
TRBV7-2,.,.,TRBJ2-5,CASSRQETQYF,TGTGCCAGCAGCCGCCAGGAGACCCAGTACTTC
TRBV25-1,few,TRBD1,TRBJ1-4,CASSEPRGQGREKLFF,TGTGCCAGCAGTGAACCTAGGGGACAGGGAAGAGAAAAACTGTTTTTT
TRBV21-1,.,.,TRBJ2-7,CASSKTTGYYEQYF,TGTGCCAGCAGCAAAACGACAGGGTACTACGAGCAGTACTTC
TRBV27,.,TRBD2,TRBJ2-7,CASSSGRSGEQYF,TGTGCCAGCAGTTCCGGGAGGTCAGGGGAGCAGTACTTC